This record looks at one TCR beta chain sequence and its context. What it recognizes is unknown. J gave up 2 bases and V 1 base, and 1 base lay outside the gene matches. Germline loops: CDR1 MGHRA, CDR2 YSYEKL. This CDR3 contains 14 residues. Assay used: immunoSEQ multiplex PCR; TCRdb lists only in-frame clones, some missing. The data show some 150,000 clones, around 88% seen once. The data were taken from a study of T cell responses to AZD1222 COVID-19 vaccine. Notes on the study in general: Scientists sampled the repertoires only once the peak T cell response had passed. Nearly half of spike-specific TCRs reportedly go after variant regions that carry no mutations.

The clonotype originates from an adult in good health. This material consisted of peripheral blood, taken on day 0 of MenACWY control vaccination. The chain links TRBV4-1 to TRBJ1-1; 7 nucleotides line up with TRBD1. This chain's CDR3 is CASSQGDSNTEAFF. CDR3 nucleotides: TGCGCCAGCAGCCAAGGGGACAGTAACACTGAAGCTTTCTTT.